This is a list of T cell receptor beta chains from one sample in a study of response to subunit inactivated influenza vaccine. From the RT-PCR reads, TCRdb called clonotypes with MiXCR, one entry per CDR3 protein. The sample shows about 520,000 distinct CDR3 sequences, roughly 27% of them seen only once. The specimen was CD4+ T cells sorted from PBMCs, collected 4 to 6 days after vaccination. The source of these receptors is a man aged 50 to 59 who received an inactivated influenza vaccine. CDR3s include the opening cysteine and the closing phenylalanine or tryptophan. A D gene is named only where the DNA matches it firmly. For some rows the clone size is stated as once, few or many, or as a class when expanded; others skip it.

V: TRBV5-6
size: few
J: TRBJ2-5
D: -
DNA: TGTGCCAGCAGCGTTCGGCCAGGGGAAGGGGAGACCCAGTACTTC
CDR3: CASSVRPGEGETQYF

V: TRBV5-1
size: -
J: TRBJ1-4
D: -
DNA: TGCGCCAGCAGTAGGTCCGGCCTTTGGGAAAAACTGTTTTTT
CDR3: CASSRSGLWEKLFF

V: TRBV20-1
size: -
J: TRBJ2-3
D: -
DNA: TGCAGCACCCAGGGGGGCCGTGGCACAGATACGCAGTATTTT
CDR3: CSTQGGRGTDTQYF

V: TRBV29-1
size: -
J: TRBJ2-5
D: -
DNA: TGCAGCGTTGAAGAGTGGGCTAGCGACCAAGAGACCCAGTACTTC
CDR3: CSVEEWASDQETQYF

V: TRBV3-1
size: few
J: TRBJ2-7
D: -
DNA: TGTGCCAGCAGCCATCGTGCAGAATCCTACGAGCAGTACTTC
CDR3: CASSHRAESYEQYF

V: TRBV6-5
size: -
J: TRBJ1-1
D: -
DNA: TGTGCCAGCAGTTACCTCGCTGCGGGGTTGGGGAACACTGAAGCTTTCTTT
CDR3: CASSYLAAGLGNTEAFF

V: TRBV4-1
size: few
J: TRBJ1-1
D: -
DNA: TGCGCCAGCAGCCCAACTGAGAGTCGGAACACTGAAGCTTTCTTT
CDR3: CASSPTESRNTEAFF

V: TRBV20-1
size: -
J: TRBJ1-6
D: -
DNA: TGCAGTGCTGCCCGGGACACAAGGACCGCACCCCTCCACTTT
CDR3: CSAARDTRTAPLHF

V: TRBV7-2
size: -
J: TRBJ2-7
D: TRBD1
DNA: TGTGCCAGCAGCGCGTACAGGGGGTATTCAGCCTACGAGCAGTACTTC
CDR3: CASSAYRGYSAYEQYF

V: TRBV12-3/TRBV12-4
size: many
J: TRBJ2-7
D: -
DNA: TGTGCCAGCAGTTTAGACGGGGGAAAAACGCTCGAGCAGTACTTC
CDR3: CASSLDGGKTLEQYF

V: TRBV15
size: many
J: TRBJ2-4
D: TRBD2
DNA: TGTGCCACCAGCAGTTTGCCATTAGCGGGCTTTGTGTTGGGCAAAAACATTCAGTACTTC
CDR3: CATSSLPLAGFVLGKNIQYF

V: TRBV12-3/TRBV12-4
size: few
J: TRBJ2-3
D: TRBD2
DNA: TGTGCCAGCAGCCGTAGCGGGGGGGCTGATACGCAGTATTTT
CDR3: CASSRSGGADTQYF

V: TRBV5-1
size: -
J: TRBJ2-5
D: TRBD1
DNA: TGCGCCAGCAGCTGGACCGGGACAGGGATCGAGGAGACCCAGTACTTC
CDR3: CASSWTGTGIEETQYF

V: TRBV30
size: few
J: TRBJ1-2
D: -
DNA: TGTGCCTGGAGGAAGCGGTCCAGGAACTATGGCTACACCTTC
CDR3: CAWRKRSRNYGYTF

V: TRBV18
size: -
J: TRBJ1-1
D: -
DNA: TGTGCCAGCTCACCGATCGTAGGGGTGGGCACTGAAGCTTTCTTT
CDR3: CASSPIVGVGTEAFF

V: TRBV5-1
size: many
J: TRBJ1-6
D: -
DNA: TGCGCCAGCAGCCTCCGGGTCACAGATAATTCACCCCTCCACTTT
CDR3: CASSLRVTDNSPLHF

V: TRBV4-1
size: -
J: TRBJ2-5
D: -
DNA: TGCGCCAGCAGCCTACGACAGCTGCAAGAGACCCAGTACTTC
CDR3: CASSLRQLQETQYF